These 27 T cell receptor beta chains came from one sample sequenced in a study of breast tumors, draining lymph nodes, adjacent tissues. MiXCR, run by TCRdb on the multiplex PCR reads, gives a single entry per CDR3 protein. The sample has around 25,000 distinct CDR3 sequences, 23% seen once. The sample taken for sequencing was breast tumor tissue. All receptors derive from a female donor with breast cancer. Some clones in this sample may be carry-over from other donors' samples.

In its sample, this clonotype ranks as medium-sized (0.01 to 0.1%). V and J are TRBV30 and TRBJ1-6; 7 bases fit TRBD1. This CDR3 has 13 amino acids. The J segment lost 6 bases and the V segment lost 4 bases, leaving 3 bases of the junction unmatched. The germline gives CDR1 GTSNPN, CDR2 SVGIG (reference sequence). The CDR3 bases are TGTGCCTGGACGACAGGGCCTAATTCACCCCTCCACTTT. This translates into CAWTTGPNSPLHF.

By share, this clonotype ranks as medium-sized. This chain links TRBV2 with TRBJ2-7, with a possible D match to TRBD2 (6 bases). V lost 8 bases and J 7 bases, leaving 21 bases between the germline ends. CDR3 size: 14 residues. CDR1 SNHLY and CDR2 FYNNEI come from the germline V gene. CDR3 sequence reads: CASCSSAIGQEQYF. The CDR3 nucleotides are TGTGCCAGCTGCTCTAGCGCCATAGGACAAGAGCAGTACTTC.

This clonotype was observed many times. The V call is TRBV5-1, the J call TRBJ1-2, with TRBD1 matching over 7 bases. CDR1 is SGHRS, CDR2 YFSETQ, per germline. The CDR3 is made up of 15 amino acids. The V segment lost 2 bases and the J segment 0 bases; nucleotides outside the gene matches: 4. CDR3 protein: CASSLGGSANYGYTF. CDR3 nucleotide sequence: TGCGCCAGCAGCTTAGGGGGCTCGGCTAACTATGGCTACACCTTC.

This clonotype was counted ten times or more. DNA of the CDR3: TGCGCCAGCATGGGACTAGCGCTTACAGATACGCAGTATTTT. Translated: CASMGLALTDTQYF. The rearrangement uses TRBV10-2 and TRBJ2-3; TRBD2 agrees at 10 bases. The ends lost 7 bases at V and 3 bases at J; junction bases unmatched: 4. There are 14 residues in the CDR3. Germline values: CDR1 WSHSY, CDR2 SAAADI.

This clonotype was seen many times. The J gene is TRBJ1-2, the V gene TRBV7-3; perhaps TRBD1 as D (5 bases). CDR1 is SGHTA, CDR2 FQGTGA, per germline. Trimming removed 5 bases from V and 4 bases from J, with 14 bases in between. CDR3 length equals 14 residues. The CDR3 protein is CASSPDRGGYGYTF. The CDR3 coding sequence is TGTGCCAGCAGCCCCGATAGGGGTGGCTATGGCTACACCTTC.

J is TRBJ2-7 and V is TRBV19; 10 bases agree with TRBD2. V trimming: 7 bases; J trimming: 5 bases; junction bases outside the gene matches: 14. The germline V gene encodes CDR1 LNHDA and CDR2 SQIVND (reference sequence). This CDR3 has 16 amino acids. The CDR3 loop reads CASTDREGTSADEQYF. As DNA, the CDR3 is TGTGCCAGTACCGATAGGGAGGGGACTAGCGCCGACGAGCAGTACTTC.

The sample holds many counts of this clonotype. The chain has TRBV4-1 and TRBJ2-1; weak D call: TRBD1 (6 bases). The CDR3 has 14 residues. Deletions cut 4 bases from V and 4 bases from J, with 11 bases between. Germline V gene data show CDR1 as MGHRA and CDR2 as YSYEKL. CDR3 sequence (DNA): TGCGCCAGCAGCCCACAGGGTGGGTACAATGAGCAGTTCTTC. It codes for CASSPQGGYNEQFF.

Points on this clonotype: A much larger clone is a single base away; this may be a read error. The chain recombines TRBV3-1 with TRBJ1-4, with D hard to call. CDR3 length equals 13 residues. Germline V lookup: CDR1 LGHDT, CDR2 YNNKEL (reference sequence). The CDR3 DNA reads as TGTGTCAGCAGCCAATCTGCAGCGGAAAAACTGTTTTTT. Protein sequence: CVSSQSAAEKLFF.

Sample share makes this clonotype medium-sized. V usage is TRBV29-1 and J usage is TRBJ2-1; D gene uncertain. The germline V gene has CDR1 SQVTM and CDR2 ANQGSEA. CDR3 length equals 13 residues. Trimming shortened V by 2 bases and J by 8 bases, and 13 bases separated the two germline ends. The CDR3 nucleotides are TGCAGCGTTGAATTGCCTAACCGGGATGAGCAGTTCTTC. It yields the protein CSVELPNRDEQFF.

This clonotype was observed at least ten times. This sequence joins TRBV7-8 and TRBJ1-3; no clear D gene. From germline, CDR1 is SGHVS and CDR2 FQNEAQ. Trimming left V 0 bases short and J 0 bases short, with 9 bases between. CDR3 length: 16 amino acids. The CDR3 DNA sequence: TGTGCCAGCAGCTTAGCGCCGGCGAGCTCTGGAAACACCATATATTTT. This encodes CASSLAPASSGNTIYF.

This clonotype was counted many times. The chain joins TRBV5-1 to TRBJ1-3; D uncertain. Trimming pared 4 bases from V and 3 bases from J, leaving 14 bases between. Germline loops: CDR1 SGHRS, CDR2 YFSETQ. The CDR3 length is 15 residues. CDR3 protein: CASSREATGGNTIYF. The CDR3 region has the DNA TGCGCCAGCAGCCGAGAAGCTACGGGTGGAAACACCATATATTTT.

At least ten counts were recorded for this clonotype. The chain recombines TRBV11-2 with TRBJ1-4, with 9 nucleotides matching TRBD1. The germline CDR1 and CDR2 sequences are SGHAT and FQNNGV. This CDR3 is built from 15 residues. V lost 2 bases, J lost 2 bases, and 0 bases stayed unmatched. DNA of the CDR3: TGTGCCAGCAGCTTAACAGGGGGCACTAATGAAAAACTGTTTTTT. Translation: CASSLTGGTNEKLFF.

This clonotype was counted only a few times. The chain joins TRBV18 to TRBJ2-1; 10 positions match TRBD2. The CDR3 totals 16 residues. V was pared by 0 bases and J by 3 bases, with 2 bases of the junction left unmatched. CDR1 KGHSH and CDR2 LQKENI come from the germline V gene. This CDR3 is CASSPPGTSVYNEQFF. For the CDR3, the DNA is TGTGCCAGCTCACCACCCGGGACTAGCGTCTACAATGAGCAGTTCTTC.

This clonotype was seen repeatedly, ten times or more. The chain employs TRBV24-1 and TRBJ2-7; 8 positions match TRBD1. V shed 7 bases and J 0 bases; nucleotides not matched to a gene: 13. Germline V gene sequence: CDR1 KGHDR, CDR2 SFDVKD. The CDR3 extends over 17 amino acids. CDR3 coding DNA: TGTGCCACCAGCGCCCTCGTATTGGACAGGGCCTCCTACGAGCAGTACTTC. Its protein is CATSALVLDRASYEQYF.

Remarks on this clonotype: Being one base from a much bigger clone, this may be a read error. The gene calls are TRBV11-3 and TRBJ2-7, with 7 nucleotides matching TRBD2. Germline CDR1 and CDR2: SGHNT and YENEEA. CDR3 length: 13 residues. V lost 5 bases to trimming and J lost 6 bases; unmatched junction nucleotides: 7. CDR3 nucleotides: TGTGCCAGCAGCGTGCAGACTAGCCGCGAGCAGTACTTC. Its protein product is CASSVQTSREQYF.

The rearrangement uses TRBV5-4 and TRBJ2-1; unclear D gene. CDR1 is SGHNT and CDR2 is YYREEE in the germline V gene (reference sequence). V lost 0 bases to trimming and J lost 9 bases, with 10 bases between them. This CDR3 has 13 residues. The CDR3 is CASSLDKFAEQFF. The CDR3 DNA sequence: TGTGCCAGCAGCTTGGATAAGTTCGCTGAGCAGTTCTTC. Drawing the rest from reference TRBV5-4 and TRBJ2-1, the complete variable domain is ETGVTQSPTHLIKTRGQQVTLRCSSQSGHNTVSWYQQALGQGPQFIFQYYREEENGRGNFPPRFSGLQFPNYSSELNVNALELDDSALYLCASSLDKFAEQFFGPGTRLTVL.

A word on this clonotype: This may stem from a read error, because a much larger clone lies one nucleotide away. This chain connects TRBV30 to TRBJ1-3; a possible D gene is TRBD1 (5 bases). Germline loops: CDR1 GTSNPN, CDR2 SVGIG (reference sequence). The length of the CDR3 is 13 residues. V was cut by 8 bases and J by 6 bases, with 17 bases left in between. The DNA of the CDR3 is TGTGCCCGGGGCTGGGGGATGGAAAACACCATATATTTT. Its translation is CARGWGMENTIYF.

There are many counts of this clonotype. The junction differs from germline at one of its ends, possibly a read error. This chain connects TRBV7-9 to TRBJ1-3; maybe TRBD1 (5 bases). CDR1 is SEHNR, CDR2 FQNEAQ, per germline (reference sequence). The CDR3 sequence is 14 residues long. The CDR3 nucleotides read TGTGCCAGCGGCTTCGTGGGGGACGGAAACACCATATATTTT. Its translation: CASGFVGDGNTIYF.

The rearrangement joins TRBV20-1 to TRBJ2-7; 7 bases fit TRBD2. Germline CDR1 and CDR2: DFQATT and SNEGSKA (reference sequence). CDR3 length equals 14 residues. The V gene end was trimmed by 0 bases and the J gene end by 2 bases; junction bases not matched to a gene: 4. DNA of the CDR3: TGCAGTGCTAGAGAAGGCGGGGGAACCTACGAGCAGTACTTC. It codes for CSAREGGGTYEQYF.

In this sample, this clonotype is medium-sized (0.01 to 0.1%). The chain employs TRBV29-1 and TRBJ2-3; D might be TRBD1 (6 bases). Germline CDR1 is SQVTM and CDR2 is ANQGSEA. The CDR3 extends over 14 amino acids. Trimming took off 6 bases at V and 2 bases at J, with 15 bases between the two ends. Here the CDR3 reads CSVDRTVNTDTQYF. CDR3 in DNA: TGCAGCGTAGATAGGACAGTAAACACAGATACGCAGTATTTT.

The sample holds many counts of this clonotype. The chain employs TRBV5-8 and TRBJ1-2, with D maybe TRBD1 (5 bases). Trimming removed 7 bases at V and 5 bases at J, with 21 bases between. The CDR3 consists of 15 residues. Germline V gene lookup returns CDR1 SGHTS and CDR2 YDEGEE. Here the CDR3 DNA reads TGTGCCAGCGCTCACGGACACCCATCACGGTATGGCTACACCTTC. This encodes CASAHGHPSRYGYTF.

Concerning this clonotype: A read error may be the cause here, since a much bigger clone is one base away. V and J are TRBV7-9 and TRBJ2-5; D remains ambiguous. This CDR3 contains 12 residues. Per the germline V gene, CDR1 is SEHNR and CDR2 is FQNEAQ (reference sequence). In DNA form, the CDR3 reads TGTGCCTGCAGCCTCCATCAAGAGACCCAGTACTTC. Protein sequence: CACSLHQETQYF.

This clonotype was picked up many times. The CDR3 here is CASSSFVLASSGNEQFF. The CDR3, as DNA: TGTGCCAGCAGTTCATTTGTACTCGCTTCCTCGGGGAATGAGCAGTTCTTC. The V and J genes are TRBV7-8 and TRBJ2-1, with D perhaps matching TRBD2 (5 bases). The V and J ends lost 6 bases and 7 bases respectively, with 25 bases between them. Per germline, CDR1 SGHVS and CDR2 FQNEAQ. The CDR3 runs 17 residues.

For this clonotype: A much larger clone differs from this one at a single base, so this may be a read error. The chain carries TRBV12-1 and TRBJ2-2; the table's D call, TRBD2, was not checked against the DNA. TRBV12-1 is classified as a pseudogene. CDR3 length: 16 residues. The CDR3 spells CASSWGTSPGPGKLFF. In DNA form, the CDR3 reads TGTGCCAGCAGCTGGGGGACTAGTCCGGGCCCCGGGAAGCTGTTTTTT.

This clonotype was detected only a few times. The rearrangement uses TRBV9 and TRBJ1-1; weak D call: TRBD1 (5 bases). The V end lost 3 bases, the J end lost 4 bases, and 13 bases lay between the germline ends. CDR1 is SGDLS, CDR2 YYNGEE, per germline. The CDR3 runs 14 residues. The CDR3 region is CASSGGERGTEAFF. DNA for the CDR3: TGTGCCAGCAGCGGAGGGGAAAGAGGCACTGAAGCTTTCTTT.

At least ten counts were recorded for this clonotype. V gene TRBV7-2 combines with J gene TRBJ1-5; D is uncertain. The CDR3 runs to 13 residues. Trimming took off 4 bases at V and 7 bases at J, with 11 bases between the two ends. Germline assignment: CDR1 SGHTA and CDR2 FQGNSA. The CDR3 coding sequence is TGTGCCAGCAGCTCGGACCTGGCCCAGCCCCAGCATTTT. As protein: CASSSDLAQPQHF. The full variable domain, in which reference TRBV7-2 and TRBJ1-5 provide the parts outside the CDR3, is GAGVSQSPSNKVTEKGKDVELRCDPISGHTALYWYRQSLGQGLEFLIYFQGNSAPDKSGLPSDRFSAERTGGSVSTLTIQRTQQEDSAVYLCASSSDLAQPQHFGDGTRLSIL.

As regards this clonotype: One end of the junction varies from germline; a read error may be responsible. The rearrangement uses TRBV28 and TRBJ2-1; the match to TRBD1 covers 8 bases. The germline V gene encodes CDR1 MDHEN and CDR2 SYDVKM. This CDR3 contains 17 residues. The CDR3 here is CASSLFTGTGSCNEQFF. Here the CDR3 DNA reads TGTGCCAGCAGTTTATTCACCGGGACAGGCTCCTGCAATGAGCAGTTCTTC.